One sample yielded the 21 T cell receptor beta chains listed below, sequenced in a study of vaccination and CD4 T cells after COVID-19. The Oncomine TCR Beta short-read assay was applied to DNA of cultured CD4+ T cells. MiXCR was run by TCRdb on the PCR reads, yielding one entry per CDR3 protein. The table has about 15,000 distinct CDR3 sequences, roughly 51% seen once. The treatment is: approximately 11-day PBMC culture with coronavirus spike peptide pools or control peptides (ViraFEST assay). These receptors' antigens are unknown. Sequenced: CD4+ T cells from blood, cultured in vitro. These receptors were collected from a human donor who had recovered from COVID-19.

The table lists this clonotype with a few counts. V is TRBV6-5 and J is TRBJ1-1; the D is unclear. The CDR3 is made up of 18 amino acids. Germline values: CDR1 MNHEY, CDR2 SVGAGI. V shed 0 bases and J shed 3 bases, with 20 bases lying between them. The CDR3 loop is CASSYSRGPIAADTEAFF. CDR3 nucleotides: TGTGCCAGCAGTTACTCGAGAGGTCCCATCGCGGCGGACACTGAAGCTTTCTTT.

J is TRBJ1-2 and V is TRBV19; no firm D call. Germline V gene sequence: CDR1 LNHDA, CDR2 SQIVND (reference sequence). The CDR3 covers 13 residues. V was cut by 7 bases and J by 1 base, with 10 bases left in between. The CDR3 coding sequence is TGTGCCAGTAAAAGGACGGATAACTATGGCTACACCTTC. Translating gives CASKRTDNYGYTF.

The chain carries TRBV9 and TRBJ2-1; D might be TRBD1 (6 bases). This CDR3 comprises 16 residues. Trimming cost V 2 bases and J 5 bases, with 17 bases left between them. In germline, CDR1 is SGDLS, CDR2 YYNGEE. CDR3 amino acids: CASSVDHGTLNNEQFF. CDR3 nucleotide sequence: TGTGCCAGCAGCGTCGACCACGGGACACTCAACAATGAGCAGTTCTTC.

The rearrangement uses TRBV6-5 and TRBJ1-2, with a weak D call TRBD1 (5 bases). The CDR3 has 14 residues. Germline CDR1 MNHEY, CDR2 SVGAGI. V dropped 4 bases and J dropped 8 bases, with 17 bases sitting between them. CDR3 sequence reads: CASSSDPGGLGYTF. Here the CDR3 DNA reads TGTGCCAGCAGTTCAGATCCGGGGGGACTGGGCTACACCTTC.

The rearrangement joins TRBV5-1 to TRBJ2-3, with a tentative D call TRBD1 (6 bases). The germline V gene encodes CDR1 SGHRS and CDR2 YFSETQ. This CDR3 has 14 residues. V was pared by 0 bases and J by 4 bases, with 9 bases between. This chain's CDR3 is CASSLGGGADTQYF. In nucleotides, the CDR3 is TGCGCCAGCAGCTTGGGAGGGGGAGCAGATACGCAGTATTTT.

In its sample, this clonotype was seen a few times. The chain combines TRBV24-1 with TRBJ2-7, with TRBD2 matching 14 bases. Germline V gives CDR1 KGHDR, CDR2 SFDVKD. V was pared by 2 bases and J by 8 bases, with 7 bases of the junction left unmatched. The CDR3 length is 16 residues. CDR3 bases: TGTGCCACCAGTGATTCTGGACTAGCGGGAGGTGGGAAGCAGTACTTC. Translation gives CATSDSGLAGGGKQYF.

This clonotype showed up just a few times. The chain couples TRBV20-1 to TRBJ2-4; no firm D call. V shed 1 base and J shed 3 bases, with 1 base lying between them. The germline gives CDR1 DFQATT, CDR2 SNEGSKA (reference sequence). The CDR3 contains 11 residues. CDR3 loop: CSARGKNIQYF. CDR3 DNA: TGCAGTGCTAGAGGCAAAAACATTCAGTACTTC.

The chain couples TRBV19 to TRBJ1-2, with 12 bases identical to TRBD1. In germline, CDR1 is LNHDA, CDR2 SQIVND (reference sequence). Trimming at V came to 6 bases and at J to 5 bases, leaving 10 bases not matched to a gene. The CDR3 covers 16 residues. This chain's CDR3 is CASSLTGTGGRYGYTF. The CDR3 DNA reads TGTGCCAGTAGCTTGACCGGGACAGGGGGCCGGTATGGCTACACCTTC.

V gene TRBV7-9 combines with J gene TRBJ2-3; no definite D call. CDR3 size: 13 residues. Germline V gives CDR1 SEHNR, CDR2 FQNEAQ (reference sequence). The V and J ends lost 5 bases and 6 bases respectively, with 12 bases between them. CDR3 coding DNA: TGTGCCAGCAGCCCCGGGTGGAGCGATACGCAGTATTTT. Protein sequence: CASSPGWSDTQYF.

This chain uses TRBV27 with TRBJ1-4; D is possibly TRBD1 (6 bases). V lost 2 bases, J lost 8 bases, and 12 bases lay in between. The germline V gene encodes CDR1 MNHEY and CDR2 SMNVEV (reference sequence). This CDR3 is 14 amino acids long. This chain's CDR3 is CASSLMGAGEKLFF. In DNA, the CDR3 is TGTGCCAGCAGTTTAATGGGGGCGGGGGAAAAACTGTTTTTT.

The chain combines TRBV4-1 with TRBJ1-2; D is perhaps TRBD1 (6 bases). The germline CDR1 and CDR2 sequences are MGHRA and YSYEKL. This CDR3 has 16 amino acids. Trimming removed 2 bases at V and 5 bases at J, with 18 bases between. The CDR3 DNA is TGCGCCAGCAGCCAACCCGTCTGGGGGCGGCGTTATGGCTACACCTTC. Residues: CASSQPVWGRRYGYTF.

This clonotype has only a few counts. The rearrangement uses TRBV6-4 and TRBJ2-7, with 8 positions matching TRBD2. Germline V gives CDR1 MRHNA, CDR2 SNTAGT. V was clipped by 7 bases and J by 3 bases; unmatched bases: 11. This CDR3 comprises 15 residues. In DNA, the CDR3 is TGTGCCAGCACCTTTAGCGGGAACAGAGTCTACGAGCAGTACTTC. It translates to CASTFSGNRVYEQYF.

The chain employs TRBV19 and TRBJ2-5; the D gene is possibly TRBD2 (6 bases). From germline, CDR1 is LNHDA and CDR2 SQIVND (reference sequence). Deletions cut 3 bases from V and 4 bases from J, with 12 bases between. The CDR3 sequence is 14 residues long. CDR3 nucleotides: TGTGCCAGTAGTATGAGGGGAGGAGTAGAGACCCAGTACTTC. Its translation: CASSMRGGVETQYF.

The table lists this clonotype with a few counts. The gene calls are TRBV20-1 and TRBJ1-2; 7 bases fit TRBD1. CDR3 length equals 15 residues. Germline CDR1 DFQATT, CDR2 SNEGSKA (reference sequence). With V trimmed by 2 bases and J by 0 bases, 6 bases remained unmatched. The CDR3 protein is CSARIPGQTNYGYTF. In DNA form, the CDR3 reads TGCAGTGCTAGAATACCGGGACAGACTAACTATGGCTACACCTTC.

The CDR3 reads CASNVAGIYGYTF. For the CDR3, the DNA is TGTGCCAGTAACGTAGCAGGGATTTATGGCTACACCTTC. The chain is built from TRBV19 and TRBJ1-2, with D maybe TRBD1 (5 bases). Germline values: CDR1 LNHDA, CDR2 SQIVND (reference sequence). This CDR3 is 13 amino acids long. V was cut by 7 bases and J by 5 bases, with 14 bases left in between.

The genes are TRBV12-3 or TRBV12-4 and TRBJ1-1; D is ambiguous. This CDR3 region has 14 residues. V was cut by 5 bases and J by 5 bases, with 15 bases left in between. The CDR3 here is CASSATVSGTEAFF. In nucleotides, the CDR3 is TGTGCCAGCAGTGCCACGGTCTCGGGGACTGAAGCTTTCTTT.

This clonotype appeared a few times. This chain uses TRBV7-2 with TRBJ2-5; the D is unclear. Germline V gene data show CDR1 as SGHTA and CDR2 as FQGNSA. V lost 7 bases and J 2 bases, leaving 14 bases between the germline ends. The CDR3 runs 14 residues. CDR3 sequence reads: CASTLTAIQETQYF. CDR3 nucleotide sequence: TGTGCCAGCACCCTAACTGCTATACAAGAGACCCAGTACTTC. Full variable domain (remainder filled in from reference TRBV7-2 and TRBJ2-5): GAGVSQSPSNKVTEKGKDVELRCDPISGHTALYWYRQSLGQGLEFLIYFQGNSAPDKSGLPSDRFSAERTGGSVSTLTIQRTQQEDSAVYLCASTLTAIQETQYFGPGTRLLVL.

This clonotype occurred once. The chain couples TRBV20-1 to TRBJ1-2, with D maybe TRBD1 (6 bases). The CDR3 contains 13 residues. Germline V lookup: CDR1 DFQATT, CDR2 SNEGSKA (reference sequence). The V and J ends lost 4 bases and 0 bases respectively, with 9 bases between them. In DNA form, the CDR3 reads TGCAGTGCTATAAGGACAGCTAACTATGGCTACACCTTC. Protein sequence: CSAIRTANYGYTF.

The V gene is TRBV7-9, the J gene TRBJ2-1, with TRBD2 matching 13 bases. Unmatched junction bases numbered 9, after V lost 5 bases and J lost 8 bases. Germline loops: CDR1 SEHNR, CDR2 FQNEAQ (reference sequence). The CDR3 contains 16 residues. The CDR3: CASSHRGLAGAYEQFF. The CDR3 DNA is TGTGCCAGCAGCCACCGTGGACTAGCGGGAGCCTATGAGCAGTTCTTC.

This clonotype occurred a few times. The rearrangement uses TRBV10-3 and TRBJ1-1; 9 nucleotides match TRBD1. J lost 2 bases, V lost 9 bases, and 7 bases had no gene match. The CDR3 length is 14 residues. The germline CDR1 and CDR2 sequences are ENHRY and SYGVKD. CDR3: CAIRTGVRNTEAFF. CDR3 DNA: TGTGCCATTCGGACAGGGGTCAGAAACACTGAAGCTTTCTTT.

This clonotype occurred a few times. The V and J genes are TRBV11-2 and TRBJ2-1; no firm D call. V was pared by 5 bases and J by 0 bases, with 17 bases between. CDR1 is SGHAT and CDR2 is FQNNGV in the germline V gene. The CDR3 runs 17 residues. As DNA, the CDR3 is TGTGCCAGCAGCCCCCGTGGCAGCCTAAGCTCCTACAATGAGCAGTTCTTC. Translated: CASSPRGSLSSYNEQFF.